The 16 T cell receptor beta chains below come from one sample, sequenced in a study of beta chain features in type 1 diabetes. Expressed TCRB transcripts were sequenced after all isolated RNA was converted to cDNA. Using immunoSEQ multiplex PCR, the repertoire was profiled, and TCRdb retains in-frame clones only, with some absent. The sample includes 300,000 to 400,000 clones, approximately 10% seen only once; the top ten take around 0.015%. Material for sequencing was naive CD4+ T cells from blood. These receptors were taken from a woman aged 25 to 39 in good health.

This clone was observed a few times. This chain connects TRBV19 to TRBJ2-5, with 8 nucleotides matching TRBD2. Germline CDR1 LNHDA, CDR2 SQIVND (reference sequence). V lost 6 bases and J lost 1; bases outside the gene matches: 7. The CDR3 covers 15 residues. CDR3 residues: CASSKILAAQETQYF. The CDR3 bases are TGTGCCAGTAGCAAAATACTAGCGGCCCAAGAGACCCAGTACTTC.

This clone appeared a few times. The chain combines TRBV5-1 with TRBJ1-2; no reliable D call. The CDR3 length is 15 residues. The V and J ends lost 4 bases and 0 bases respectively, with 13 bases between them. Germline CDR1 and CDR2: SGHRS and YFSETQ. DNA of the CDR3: TGCGCCAGCAGCGGGAGCTCTGACCCTAACTATGGCTACACCTTC. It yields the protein CASSGSSDPNYGYTF.

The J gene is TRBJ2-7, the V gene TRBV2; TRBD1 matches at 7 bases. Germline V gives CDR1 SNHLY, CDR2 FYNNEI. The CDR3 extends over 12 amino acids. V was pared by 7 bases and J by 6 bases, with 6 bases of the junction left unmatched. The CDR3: CASNPTGVEQYF. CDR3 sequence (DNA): TGTGCCAGCAATCCAACAGGGGTCGAGCAGTACTTC.

For the CDR3, the DNA is TGTGCCAGCAGTTCCTTTCTAGGGAGGCTCGATGAAGCTTTCTTT. Amino acids: CASSSFLGRLDEAFF. The J gene is TRBJ1-1, the V gene TRBV27, with no clear D. The germline CDR1 and CDR2 sequences are MNHEY and SMNVEV (reference sequence). Trimming removed 4 bases from V and 7 bases from J, with 19 bases in between. The CDR3 contains 15 residues.

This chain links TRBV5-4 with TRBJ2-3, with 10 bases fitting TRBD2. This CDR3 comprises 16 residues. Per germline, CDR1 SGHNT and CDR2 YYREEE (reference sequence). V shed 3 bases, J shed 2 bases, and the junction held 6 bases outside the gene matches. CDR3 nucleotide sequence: TGTGCCAGCAGCTGGGAGAGCGGGAGGGTCACAGATACGCAGTATTTT. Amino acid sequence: CASSWESGRVTDTQYF.

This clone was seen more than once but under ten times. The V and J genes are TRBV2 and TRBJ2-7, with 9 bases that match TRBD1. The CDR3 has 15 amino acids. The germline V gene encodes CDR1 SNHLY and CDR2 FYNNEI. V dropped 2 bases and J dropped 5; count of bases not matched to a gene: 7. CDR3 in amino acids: CASSEQGQGGDEQYF. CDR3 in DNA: TGTGCCAGCAGTGAACAGGGACAGGGTGGCGACGAGCAGTACTTC.

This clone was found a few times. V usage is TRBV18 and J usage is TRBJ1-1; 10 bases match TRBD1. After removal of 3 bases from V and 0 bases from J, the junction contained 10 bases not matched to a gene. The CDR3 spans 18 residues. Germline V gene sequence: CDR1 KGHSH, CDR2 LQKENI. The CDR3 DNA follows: TGTGCCAGCTCACCCCAAGGGGGGACAGGGGTTTTGAACACTGAAGCTTTCTTT. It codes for CASSPQGGTGVLNTEAFF.

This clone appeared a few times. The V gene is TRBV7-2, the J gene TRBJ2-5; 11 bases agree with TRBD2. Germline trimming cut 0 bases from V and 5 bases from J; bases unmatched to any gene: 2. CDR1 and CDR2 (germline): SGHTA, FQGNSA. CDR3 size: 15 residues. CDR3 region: CASSLASGRGETQYF. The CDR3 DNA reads TGTGCCAGCAGCTTAGCTAGCGGGAGGGGGGAGACCCAGTACTTC.

The CDR3 DNA is TGTGCCAGCTCACCTCTAGCGACCGGGGAGCTGTTTTTT. This sequence encodes CASSPLATGELFF. The genes are TRBV18 and TRBJ2-2; D may be TRBD2 (6 bases). V lost 3 bases and J 5 bases, leaving 7 bases between the germline ends. The CDR3 is 13 residues long. Germline V gives CDR1 KGHSH, CDR2 LQKENI.

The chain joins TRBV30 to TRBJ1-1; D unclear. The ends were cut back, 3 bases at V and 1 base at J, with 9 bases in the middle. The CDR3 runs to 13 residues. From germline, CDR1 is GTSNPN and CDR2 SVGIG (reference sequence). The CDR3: CAWREQTNTEAFF. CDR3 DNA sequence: TGTGCCTGGAGGGAACAGACGAACACTGAAGCTTTCTTT. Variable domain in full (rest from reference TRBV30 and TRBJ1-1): SQTIHQWPATLVQPVGSPLSLECTVEGTSNPNLYWYRQAAGRGLQLLFYSVGIGQISSEVPQNLSASRPQDRQFILSSKKLLLSDSGFYLCAWREQTNTEAFFGQGTRLTVV.

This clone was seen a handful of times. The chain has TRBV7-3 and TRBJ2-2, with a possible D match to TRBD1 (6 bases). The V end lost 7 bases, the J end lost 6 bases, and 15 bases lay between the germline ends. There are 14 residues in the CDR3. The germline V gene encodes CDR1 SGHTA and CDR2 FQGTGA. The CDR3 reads CASKTTGPAGELFF. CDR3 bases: TGTGCCAGCAAAACGACAGGCCCCGCCGGGGAGCTGTTTTTT.

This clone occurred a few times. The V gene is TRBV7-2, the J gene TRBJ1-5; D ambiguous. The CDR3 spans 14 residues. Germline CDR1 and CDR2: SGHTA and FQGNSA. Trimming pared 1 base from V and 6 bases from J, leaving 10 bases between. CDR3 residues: CASSLGTFGQPQHF. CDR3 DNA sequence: TGTGCCAGCAGCTTAGGCACGTTCGGTCAGCCCCAGCATTTT.

For the CDR3, the DNA is TGTGCCAGCACCTCGGGACAGGCCTCATTCGAGCAGTACTTC. This gives the protein CASTSGQASFEQYF. V is TRBV28 and J is TRBJ2-7; 8 bases are shared with TRBD1. Germline V gene data show CDR1 as MDHEN and CDR2 as SYDVKM. This CDR3 contains 14 residues. V lost 7 bases, J lost 6 bases, and 11 bases stayed unmatched.

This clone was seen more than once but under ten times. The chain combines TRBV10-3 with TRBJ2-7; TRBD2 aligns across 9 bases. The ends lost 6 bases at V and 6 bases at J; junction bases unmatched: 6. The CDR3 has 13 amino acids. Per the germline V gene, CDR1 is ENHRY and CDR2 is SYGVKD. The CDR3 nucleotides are TGTGCCATCAGCGCAGCGGGAGGCCCCGAGCAGTACTTC. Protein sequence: CAISAAGGPEQYF.

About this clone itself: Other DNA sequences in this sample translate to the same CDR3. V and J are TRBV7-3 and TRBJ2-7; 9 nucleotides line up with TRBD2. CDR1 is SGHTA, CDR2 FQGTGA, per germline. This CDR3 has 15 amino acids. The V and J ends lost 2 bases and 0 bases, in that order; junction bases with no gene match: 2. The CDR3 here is CASSLAGGPSYEQYF. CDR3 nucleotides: TGTGCCAGCAGCTTAGCGGGAGGGCCCTCCTACGAGCAGTACTTC.

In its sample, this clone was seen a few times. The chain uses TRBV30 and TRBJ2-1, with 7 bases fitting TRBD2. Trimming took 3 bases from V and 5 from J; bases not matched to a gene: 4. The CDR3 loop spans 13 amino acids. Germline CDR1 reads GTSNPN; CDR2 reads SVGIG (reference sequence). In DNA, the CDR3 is TGTGCCTGGAGCGCTGCGGGAGACAATGAGCAGTTCTTC. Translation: CAWSAAGDNEQFF. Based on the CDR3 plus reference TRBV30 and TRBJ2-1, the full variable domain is SQTIHQWPATLVQPVGSPLSLECTVEGTSNPNLYWYRQAAGRGLQLLFYSVGIGQISSEVPQNLSASRPQDRQFILSSKKLLLSDSGFYLCAWSAAGDNEQFFGPGTRLTVL.